The 13 T cell receptor beta chains listed next were all sequenced from one sample in a study of CD8 T cells in ankylosing spondylitis. One entry per CDR3 protein results from TCRdb running MiXCR on the 5' RACE reads. The data show 300,000 to 350,000 distinct CDR3 sequences, roughly 11% seen once. Material for sequencing was blood, either unsorted or a sorted T cell fraction (not recorded which). The receptor source for this set is a female donor with ankylosing spondylitis or in good health (not recorded which).

The table lists this clonotype with many counts. The CDR3 loop is CSGGKVYNEQFF. CDR3 coding DNA: TGCAGCGGGGGAAAAGTCTACAATGAGCAGTTCTTC. This chain joins TRBV29-1 and TRBJ2-1; no reliable D call. Germline CDR1 and CDR2: SQVTM and ANQGSEA. V shed 7 bases and J shed 3 bases, with 10 bases lying between them. The CDR3 extends over 12 amino acids.

This clonotype was recorded many times. The chain is built from TRBV18 and TRBJ2-7; D uncertain. V shed 3 bases and J shed 2 bases, with 11 bases lying between them. Per germline, CDR1 KGHSH and CDR2 LQKENI. The CDR3 has 14 amino acids. The DNA for the CDR3 is TGTGCCAGCTCACCGGTAAGGGCAACCTACGAGCAGTACTTC. This encodes CASSPVRATYEQYF.

This clonotype was counted once. The germline gene is not matched at one end of the junction; a read error may be the cause. V is TRBV28 and J is TRBJ2-7; tentatively, D is TRBD2 (5 bases). The germline gives CDR1 MDHEN, CDR2 SYDVKM. The CDR3 sequence is 15 residues long. The CDR3 nucleotides are TGTGCCAGCAGTTCCTACTTACCTAGCTCATACGAGAAGTACTTC. This translates into CASSSYLPSSYEKYF.

With respect to this clonotype: A much larger clone lies one base from this, so it may be a read error. The chain has TRBV20-1 and TRBJ1-5; no firm D call. Germline V lookup: CDR1 DFQATT, CDR2 SNEGSKA (reference sequence). V lost 4 bases and J lost 2, with 12 bases in between. This CDR3 spans 14 amino acids. CDR3 nucleotide sequence: TGCAGTGCTATGACAACGTGGGGCAATCAGCCCCAGCATTTT. Its protein product is CSAMTTWGNQPQHF.

This clonotype was seen many times. The genes are TRBV5-1 and TRBJ2-7; D unresolved. Deletions cut 0 bases from V and 0 bases from J, with 10 bases between. The germline gives CDR1 SGHRS, CDR2 YFSETQ. The CDR3 runs to 15 residues. The CDR3 protein is CASSLVSDNSYEQYF. The CDR3, as DNA: TGCGCCAGCAGCTTGGTGAGCGACAACTCCTACGAGCAGTACTTC.

This clonotype was detected many times. V usage is TRBV7-9 and J usage is TRBJ2-3; D might be TRBD1 (6 bases). With 5 bases removed from V and 6 bases from J, the gap between germline ends came to 9 bases. The CDR3 length is 12 residues. Germline lookup yields CDR1 SEHNR and CDR2 FQNEAQ (reference sequence). The CDR3 loop reads CASSKTGDTQYF. The CDR3, as DNA: TGTGCCAGCAGCAAAACAGGGGATACGCAGTATTTT.

This clonotype has at least ten counts. V and J are TRBV7-2 and TRBJ1-1; 8 nucleotides match TRBD1. Germline V CDR1 and CDR2: SGHTA, FQGNSA. This CDR3 contains 14 residues. V shed 3 bases, J shed 4 bases, and the junction held 4 bases outside the gene matches. The CDR3 here is CASSFLTGGTEAFF. DNA for the CDR3: TGTGCCAGCAGCTTCCTTACAGGGGGCACTGAAGCTTTCTTT.

This clonotype turned up a few times. This chain joins TRBV28 and TRBJ1-4; D is unclear. The CDR3 spans 15 residues. CDR1 MDHEN and CDR2 SYDVKM come from the germline V gene. V was trimmed by 1 base and J by 5 bases, leaving 11 bases between them. CDR3 nucleotide sequence: TGTGCCAGCAGTTTATACGGCACCTTGAATGAAAAACTGTTTTTT. Protein sequence: CASSLYGTLNEKLFF.

This clonotype was seen many times. This chain uses TRBV15 with TRBJ2-1; D not certain. V was shortened by 0 bases and J by 6 bases, with 9 bases between the two germline ends. Per the germline V gene, CDR1 is LNHNV and CDR2 is YYDKDF (reference sequence). There are 14 residues in the CDR3. The DNA of the CDR3 is TGTGCCACCAGCAGAGAGCCAGTCGCCAATGAGCAGTTCTTC. This gives the protein CATSREPVANEQFF.

This chain links TRBV7-3 with TRBJ2-1; D unresolved. This CDR3 is built from 14 residues. The V and J ends lost 6 bases and 5 bases respectively, with 14 bases between them. From germline, CDR1 is SGHTA and CDR2 FQGTGA. CDR3 coding DNA: TGTGCCAGCAGGGTACCAGGTTTCCACAATGAGCAGTTCTTC. It yields the protein CASRVPGFHNEQFF.

This clonotype appeared a few times. The rearrangement joins TRBV28 to TRBJ2-7, with D tentatively TRBD1 (6 bases). V lost 1 base, J lost 5 bases, and 15 bases lay in between. Germline CDR1 and CDR2: MDHEN and SYDVKM. The CDR3 loop spans 15 amino acids. This CDR3 reads CASSLSTGTWNEQYF. The CDR3 nucleotides read TGTGCCAGCAGTTTATCGACTGGGACATGGAACGAGCAGTACTTC.

This clonotype was observed a handful of times. The chain combines TRBV3-1 with TRBJ2-6, with D uncertain. The CDR3 sequence is 16 residues long. Trimming took off 3 bases at V and 0 bases at J, with 9 bases between the two ends. Per germline, CDR1 LGHDT and CDR2 YNNKEL (reference sequence). CDR3 loop: CASSHRRDSGANVLTF. DNA for the CDR3: TGTGCCAGCAGCCACAGAAGGGACTCTGGGGCCAACGTCCTGACTTTC.

The V and J genes are TRBV11-1 and TRBJ2-3, with 7 bases fitting TRBD1. V dropped 4 bases and J dropped 0; count of bases not matched to a gene: 19. Germline CDR1 SGHAT, CDR2 FQDESV (reference sequence). The CDR3 spans 20 residues. The CDR3 DNA reads as TGTGCCAGCAGCTCCCGGCGACAGGGCCGCAAAAACGGTAGCACAGATACGCAGTATTTT. Translating it yields CASSSRRQGRKNGSTDTQYF.